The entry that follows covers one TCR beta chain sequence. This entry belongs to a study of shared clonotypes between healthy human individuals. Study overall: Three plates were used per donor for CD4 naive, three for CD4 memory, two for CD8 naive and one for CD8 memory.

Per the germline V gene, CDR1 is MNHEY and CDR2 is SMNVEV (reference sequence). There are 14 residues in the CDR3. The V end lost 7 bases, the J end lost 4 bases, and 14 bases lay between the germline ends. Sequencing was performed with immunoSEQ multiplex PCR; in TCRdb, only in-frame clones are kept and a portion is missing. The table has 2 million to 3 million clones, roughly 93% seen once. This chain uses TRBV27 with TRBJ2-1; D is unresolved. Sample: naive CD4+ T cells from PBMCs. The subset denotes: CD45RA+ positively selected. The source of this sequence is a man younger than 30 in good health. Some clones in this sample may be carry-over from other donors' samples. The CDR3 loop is CASTPFPGYNEQFF. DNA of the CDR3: TGTGCCAGCACGCCCTTTCCGGGTTACAATGAGCAGTTCTTC.